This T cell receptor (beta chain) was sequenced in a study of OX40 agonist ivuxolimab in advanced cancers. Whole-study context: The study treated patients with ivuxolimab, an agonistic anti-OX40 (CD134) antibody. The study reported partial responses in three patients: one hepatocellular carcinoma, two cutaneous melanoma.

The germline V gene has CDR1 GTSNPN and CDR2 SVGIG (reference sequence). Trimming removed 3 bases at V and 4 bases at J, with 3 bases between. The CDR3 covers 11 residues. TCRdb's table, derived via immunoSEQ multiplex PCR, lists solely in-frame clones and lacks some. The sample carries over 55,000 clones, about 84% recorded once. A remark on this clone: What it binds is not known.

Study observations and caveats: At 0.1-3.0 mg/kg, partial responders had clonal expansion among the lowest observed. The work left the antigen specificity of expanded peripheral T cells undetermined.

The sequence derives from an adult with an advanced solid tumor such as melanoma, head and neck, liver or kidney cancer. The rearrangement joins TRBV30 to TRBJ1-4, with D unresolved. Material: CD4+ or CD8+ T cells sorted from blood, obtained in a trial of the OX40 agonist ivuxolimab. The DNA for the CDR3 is TGTGCCTGGAGCGGTAATGAAAAACTGTTTTTT. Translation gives CAWSGNEKLFF.